These T cell receptor beta chains were read from a single sample in a study of T-cell memory formation after mild COVID-19. TCRdb ran MiXCR on the 5' RACE reads and lists one entry per CDR3 protein. The profile shows fewer than 350,000 distinct CDR3 sequences, under 20% of them singletons. Material: PBMCs or a T cell subset sorted from them (not recorded which). These receptors were collected from a man aged 18 to 30 who had mild COVID-19 (a few samples of this study predate the infection). Cell type and time point are not known. Both conserved end residues are part of each CDR3. Each record gives: CDR3 length, V gene, D gene, clone size, J gene, CDR3 DNA, CDR3 protein. A D gene is named only where the DNA matches it firmly. The size field is filled for only some rows; it gives once, few, many or a size class.

length: 18; V: TRBV4-1; D: TRBD1; size: few; J: TRBJ2-1; DNA: TGCGCCAGCAGCCAAGAAAGGGGGCGGTTAAAAACCATCAATGAGCAGTTCTTC; CDR3: CASSQERGRLKTINEQFF
length: 16; V: TRBV20-1; D: TRBD2; size: -; J: TRBJ2-6; DNA: TGCAGTGCTAGAGACCCCCGGGGGGCTGGGGCCAACGTCCTGACTTTC; CDR3: CSARDPRGAGANVLTF
length: 13; V: TRBV7-2; D: TRBD1; size: few; J: TRBJ1-2; DNA: TGTGCCAGCAGCGCTACAGGGGGCACAGGCTACACCTTC; CDR3: CASSATGGTGYTF
length: 13; V: TRBV6-2/TRBV6-3; D: -; size: many; J: TRBJ2-5; DNA: TGTGCTTCACATCGGGACACCCAAGAGACCCAGTACTTC; CDR3: CASHRDTQETQYF
length: 14; V: TRBV5-6; D: TRBD1; size: few; J: TRBJ2-3; DNA: TGTGCCAGCAGCTCTGGACAGGGGAGGGATACGCAGTATTTT; CDR3: CASSSGQGRDTQYF
length: 18; V: TRBV9; D: -; size: -; J: TRBJ2-2; DNA: TGTGCCAGCAGCGTAGTAAGGGGGGACTACGCGAACACCGGGGAGCTGTTTTTT; CDR3: CASSVVRGDYANTGELFF
length: 15; V: TRBV7-3; D: TRBD1; size: -; J: TRBJ2-1; DNA: TGTGCCAGCAGCTTCTCAGGGGGCTCCTACAATGAGCAGTTCTTC; CDR3: CASSFSGGSYNEQFF
length: 14; V: TRBV3-1; D: -; size: few; J: TRBJ2-5; DNA: TGTGCCAGCACCGATACCCCGACGAGGGAGACCCAGTACTTC; CDR3: CASTDTPTRETQYF
length: 15; V: TRBV5-1; D: TRBD1; size: few; J: TRBJ1-2; DNA: TGCGCCAGCAGCCCAGAAGGACAGGGGGCGTCTGGCTACACCTTC; CDR3: CASSPEGQGASGYTF
length: 15; V: TRBV27; D: -; size: few; J: TRBJ1-6; DNA: TGTGCCAGCAGTTTTATGGTACAGGGCGCAGGGCCCCTCCACTTT; CDR3: CASSFMVQGAGPLHF
length: 15; V: TRBV6-2/TRBV6-3; D: -; size: few; J: TRBJ2-1; DNA: TGTGCCAGCAGTGGCACAGGGGGGGCCTACAATGAGCAGTTCTTC; CDR3: CASSGTGGAYNEQFF
length: 14; V: TRBV6-5; D: -; size: -; J: TRBJ2-1; DNA: TGTGCCAGCAGACTAGGACAGAGGTACAATGAGCAGTTCTTC; CDR3: CASRLGQRYNEQFF
length: 17; V: TRBV11-1; D: TRBD1; size: few; J: TRBJ1-5; DNA: TGTGCCAGCAGCACGGGGGCGACAGGGAGTTTTGAGCAGCCCCAGCATTTT; CDR3: CASSTGATGSFEQPQHF
length: 13; V: TRBV9; D: -; size: -; J: TRBJ1-2; DNA: TGTGCCAGCAGCGTGCGGATTTGGGATGGCTACACCTTC; CDR3: CASSVRIWDGYTF
length: 12; V: TRBV7-9; D: -; size: few; J: TRBJ1-5; DNA: TGTGCCAGCAGCCCTAGTAATCAGCCCCAGCATTTT; CDR3: CASSPSNQPQHF